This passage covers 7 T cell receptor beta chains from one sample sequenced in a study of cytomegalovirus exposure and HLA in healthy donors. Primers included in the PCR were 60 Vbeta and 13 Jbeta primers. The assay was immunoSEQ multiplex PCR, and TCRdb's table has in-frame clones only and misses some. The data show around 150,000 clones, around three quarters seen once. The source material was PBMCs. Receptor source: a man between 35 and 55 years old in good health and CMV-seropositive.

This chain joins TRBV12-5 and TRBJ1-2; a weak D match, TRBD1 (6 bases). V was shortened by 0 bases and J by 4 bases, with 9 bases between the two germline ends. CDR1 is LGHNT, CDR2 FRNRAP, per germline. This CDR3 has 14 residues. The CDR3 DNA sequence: TGTGCTAGTGGTTTGGTGGGCAGGGGCTATGGCTACACCTTC. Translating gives CASGLVGRGYGYTF.

CDR3 in amino acids: CASSYSKGSYEQYF. The CDR3 nucleotides are TGTGCCAGCAGTTACTCGAAGGGGTCCTACGAGCAGTACTTC. This chain uses TRBV6-6 with TRBJ2-7; D is possibly TRBD1 (5 bases). CDR1 and CDR2 (germline): MNHNY, SVGAGI (reference sequence). V was cut by 0 bases and J by 1 base, with 7 bases left in between. The CDR3 is 14 residues long.

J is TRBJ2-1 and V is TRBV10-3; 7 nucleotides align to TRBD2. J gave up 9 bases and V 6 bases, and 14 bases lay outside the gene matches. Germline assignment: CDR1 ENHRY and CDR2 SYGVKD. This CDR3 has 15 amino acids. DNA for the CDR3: TGTGCCATCAGCCGGGGAGGGCGGGAGTTGGTTGAGCAGTTCTTC. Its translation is CAISRGGRELVEQFF.

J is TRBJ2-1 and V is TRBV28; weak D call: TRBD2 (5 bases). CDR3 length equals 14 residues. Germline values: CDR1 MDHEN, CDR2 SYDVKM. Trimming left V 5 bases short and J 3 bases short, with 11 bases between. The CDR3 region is CASSPGLFYNEQFF. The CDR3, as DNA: TGTGCCAGCAGTCCCGGACTCTTCTACAATGAGCAGTTCTTC.

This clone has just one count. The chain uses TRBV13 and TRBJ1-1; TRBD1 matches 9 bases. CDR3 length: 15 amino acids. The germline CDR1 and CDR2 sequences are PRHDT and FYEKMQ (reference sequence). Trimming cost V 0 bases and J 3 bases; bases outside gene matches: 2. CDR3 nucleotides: TGTGCCAGCAGCTTAGGAGACAGGGGGTACACTGAAGCTTTCTTT. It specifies CASSLGDRGYTEAFF.

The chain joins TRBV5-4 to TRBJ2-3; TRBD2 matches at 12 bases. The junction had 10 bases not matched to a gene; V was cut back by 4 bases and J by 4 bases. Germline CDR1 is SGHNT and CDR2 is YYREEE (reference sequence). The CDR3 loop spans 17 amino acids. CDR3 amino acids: CASSGPSGRAGADTQYF. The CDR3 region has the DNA TGTGCCAGCAGCGGACCTAGCGGGAGGGCCGGGGCAGATACGCAGTATTTT.

The CDR3 loop reads CASSLDLQGNTEAFF. The DNA for the CDR3 is TGTGCCAGCAGCTTGGACCTACAGGGGAACACTGAAGCTTTCTTT. The chain links TRBV5-4 to TRBJ1-1, with D possibly TRBD1 on 6 matching bases. Germline V gene sequence: CDR1 SGHNT, CDR2 YYREEE (reference sequence). The CDR3 runs 15 residues. V was cut by 0 bases and J by 1 base, with 10 bases left in between.